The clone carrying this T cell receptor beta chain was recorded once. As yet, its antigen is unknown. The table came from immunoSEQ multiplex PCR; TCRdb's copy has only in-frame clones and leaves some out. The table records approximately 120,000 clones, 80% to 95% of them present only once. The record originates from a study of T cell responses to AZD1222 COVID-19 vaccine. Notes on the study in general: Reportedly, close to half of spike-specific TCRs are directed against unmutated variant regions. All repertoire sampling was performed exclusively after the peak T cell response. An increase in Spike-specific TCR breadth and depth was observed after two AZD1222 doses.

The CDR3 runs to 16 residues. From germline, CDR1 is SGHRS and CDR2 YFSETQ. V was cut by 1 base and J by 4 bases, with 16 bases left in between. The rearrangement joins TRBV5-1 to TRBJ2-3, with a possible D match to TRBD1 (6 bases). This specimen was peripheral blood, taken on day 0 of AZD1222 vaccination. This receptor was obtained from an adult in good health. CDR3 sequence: CASSLSRDMNADTQYF. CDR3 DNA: TGCGCCAGCAGCTTGTCTCGGGACATGAATGCAGATACGCAGTATTTT.